This TCR beta chain stems from a study of OX40 agonist ivuxolimab in advanced cancers. Study details: Clinicians treated patients with ivuxolimab, an agonistic anti-OX40 (CD134) antibody. Patients were 82.7% male with ages roughly 20 to 85, mean about 60.

Points on this clone: The antigen remains unidentified.

Clones were read by immunoSEQ multiplex PCR, and TCRdb kept only the in-frame ones, dropping some. Of some 68,000 clones detected, 85% to 90% appear once; the ten largest clones hold 9.5% to 14%. Study results and caveats: Dosing at 0.1 to 3.0 mg/kg was accompanied by clonal expansion of CD4+ and CD8+ blood T cells by week 6. The study found among the lowest clonal expansion in partial responders at 0.1-3.0 mg/kg.

The clonotype was recovered from an adult with an advanced solid tumor such as melanoma, head and neck, liver or kidney cancer. Sequences were derived from CD4+ or CD8+ T cells sorted from blood, sampled in a trial of the OX40 agonist ivuxolimab.

The CDR3 coding sequence is TGTGCCAGCACCATATCCGGGAGAGAGACCCAGTACTTC. It yields the protein CASTISGRETQYF. V and J are TRBV7-8 and TRBJ2-5; possibly TRBD2 for D (6 bases). With 7 bases removed from V and 4 bases from J, the gap between germline ends came to 13 bases. There are 13 residues in the CDR3. Germline lookup yields CDR1 SGHVS and CDR2 FQNEAQ.